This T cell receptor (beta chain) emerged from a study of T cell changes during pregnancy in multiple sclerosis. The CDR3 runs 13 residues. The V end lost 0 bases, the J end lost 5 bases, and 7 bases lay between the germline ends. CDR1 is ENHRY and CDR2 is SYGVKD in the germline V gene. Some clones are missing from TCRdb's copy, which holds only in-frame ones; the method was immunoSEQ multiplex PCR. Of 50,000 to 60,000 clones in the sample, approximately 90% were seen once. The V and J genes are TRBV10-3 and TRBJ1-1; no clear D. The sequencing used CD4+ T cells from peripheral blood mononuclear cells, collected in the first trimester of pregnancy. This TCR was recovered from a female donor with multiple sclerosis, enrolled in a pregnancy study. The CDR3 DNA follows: TGTGCCATCAGTGAGTCGGAGAGGACTGAAGCTTTCTTT. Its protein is CAISESERTEAFF.